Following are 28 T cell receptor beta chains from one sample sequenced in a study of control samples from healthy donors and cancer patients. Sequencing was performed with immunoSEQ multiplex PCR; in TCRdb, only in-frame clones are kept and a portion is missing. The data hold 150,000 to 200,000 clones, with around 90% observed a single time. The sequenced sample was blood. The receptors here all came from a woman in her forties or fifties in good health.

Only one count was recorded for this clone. In DNA, the CDR3 is TGTGCCAGCAGCTTTGGGGACAGGCTGAACACTGAAGCTTTCTTT. Protein: CASSFGDRLNTEAFF. The chain combines TRBV13 with TRBJ1-1; 8 positions agree with TRBD1. Unmatched junction bases numbered 3, after V lost 3 bases and J lost 0 bases. This CDR3 comprises 15 residues. Germline loops: CDR1 PRHDT, CDR2 FYEKMQ (reference sequence).

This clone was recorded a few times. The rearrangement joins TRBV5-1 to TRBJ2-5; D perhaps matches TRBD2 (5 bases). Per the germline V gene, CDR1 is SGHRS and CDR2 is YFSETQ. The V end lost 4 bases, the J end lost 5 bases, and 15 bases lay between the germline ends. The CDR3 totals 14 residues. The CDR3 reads CASSGGSVRETQYF. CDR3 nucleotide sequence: TGCGCCAGCAGCGGCGGGTCGGTAAGGGAGACCCAGTACTTC.

In DNA form, the CDR3 reads TGTGCCATCAGTGACACATGGGCAGGGGGGGTTGAAAAACTGTTTTTT. It is translated as CAISDTWAGGVEKLFF. The chain uses TRBV10-3 and TRBJ1-4; TRBD1 matches at 7 bases. The CDR3 covers 16 residues. J was trimmed by 7 bases and V by 3 bases; bases with no gene match: 11. The V gene's germline CDR1 is ENHRY and CDR2 SYGVKD.

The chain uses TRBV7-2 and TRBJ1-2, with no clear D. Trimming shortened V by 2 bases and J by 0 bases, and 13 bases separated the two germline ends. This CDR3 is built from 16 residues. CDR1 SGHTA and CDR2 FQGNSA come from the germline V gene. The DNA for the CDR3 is TGTGCCAGCAGCTTAAACCCGGGAAAAGCTAACTATGGCTACACCTTC. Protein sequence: CASSLNPGKANYGYTF.

CDR3 in amino acids: CASSPLAGVPRETQYF. The CDR3 nucleotides are TGTGCCAGCAGCCCGTTAGCGGGAGTCCCGCGAGAGACCCAGTACTTC. This chain joins TRBV7-2 and TRBJ2-5; TRBD2 aligns across 9 bases. Germline V gives CDR1 SGHTA, CDR2 FQGNSA. This CDR3 has 16 residues. Trimming removed 5 bases from V and 4 bases from J; junction bases left unmatched: 11. Filled out from reference TRBV7-2 and TRBJ2-5, the complete variable domain reads GAGVSQSPSNKVTEKGKDVELRCDPISGHTALYWYRQSLGQGLEFLIYFQGNSAPDKSGLPSDRFSAERTGGSVSTLTIQRTQQEDSAVYLCASSPLAGVPRETQYFGPGTRLLVL.

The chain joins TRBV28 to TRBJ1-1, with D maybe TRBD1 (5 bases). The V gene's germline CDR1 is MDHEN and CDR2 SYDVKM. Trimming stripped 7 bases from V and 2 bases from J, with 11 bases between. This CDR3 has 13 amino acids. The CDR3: CASKIRANTEAFF. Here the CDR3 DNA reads TGTGCCAGCAAAATCAGGGCCAACACTGAAGCTTTCTTT.

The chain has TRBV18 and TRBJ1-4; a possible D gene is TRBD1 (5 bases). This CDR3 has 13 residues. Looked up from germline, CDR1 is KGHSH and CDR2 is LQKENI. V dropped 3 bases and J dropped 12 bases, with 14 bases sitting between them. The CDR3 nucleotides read TGTGCCAGCTCACCGAGGACACCTTCAGAACTGTTTTTT. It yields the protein CASSPRTPSELFF. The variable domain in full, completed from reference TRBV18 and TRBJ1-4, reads NAGVMQNPRHLVRRRGQEARLRCSPMKGHSHVYWYRQLPEEGLKFMVYLQKENIIDESGMPKERFSAEFPKEGPSILRIQQVVRGDSAAYFCASSPRTPSELFFGSGTQLSVL.

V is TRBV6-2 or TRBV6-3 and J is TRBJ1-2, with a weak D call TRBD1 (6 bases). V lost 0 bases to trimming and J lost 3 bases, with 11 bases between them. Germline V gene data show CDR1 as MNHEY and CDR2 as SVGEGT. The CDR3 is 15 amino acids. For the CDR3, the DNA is TGTGCCAGCAGTTACTCCGGTAGACAGGACTATGGCTACACCTTC. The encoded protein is CASSYSGRQDYGYTF.

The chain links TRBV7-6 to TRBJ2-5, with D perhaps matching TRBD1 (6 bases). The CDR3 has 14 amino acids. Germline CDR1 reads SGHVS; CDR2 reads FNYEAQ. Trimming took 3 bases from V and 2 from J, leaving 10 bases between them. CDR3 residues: CASSFGQSQETQYF. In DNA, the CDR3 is TGTGCCAGCAGCTTCGGACAGTCTCAAGAGACCCAGTACTTC.

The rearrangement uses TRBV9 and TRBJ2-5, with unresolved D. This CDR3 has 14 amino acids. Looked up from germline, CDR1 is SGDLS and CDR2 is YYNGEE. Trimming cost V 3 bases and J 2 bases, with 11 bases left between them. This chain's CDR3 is CASSGAGAQETQYF. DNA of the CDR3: TGTGCCAGCAGCGGGGCTGGCGCACAAGAGACCCAGTACTTC.

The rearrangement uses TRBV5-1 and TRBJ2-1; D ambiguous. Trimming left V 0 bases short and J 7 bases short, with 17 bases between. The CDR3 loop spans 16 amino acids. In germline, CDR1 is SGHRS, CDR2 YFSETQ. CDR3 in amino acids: CASSLANVGNGNEQFF. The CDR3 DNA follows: TGCGCCAGCAGCTTGGCCAACGTAGGGAATGGTAATGAGCAGTTCTTC.

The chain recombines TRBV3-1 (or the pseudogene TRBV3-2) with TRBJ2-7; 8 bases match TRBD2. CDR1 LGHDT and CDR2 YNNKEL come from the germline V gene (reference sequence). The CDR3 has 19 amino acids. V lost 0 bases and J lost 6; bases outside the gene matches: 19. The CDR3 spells CASSQDPSGGLVVDSEQYF. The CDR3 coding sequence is TGTGCCAGCAGCCAAGATCCGAGCGGGGGCTTGGTAGTGGACAGCGAGCAGTACTTC.

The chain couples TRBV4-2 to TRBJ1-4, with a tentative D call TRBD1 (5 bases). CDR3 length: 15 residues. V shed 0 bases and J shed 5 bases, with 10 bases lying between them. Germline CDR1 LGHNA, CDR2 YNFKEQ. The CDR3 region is CASSQEAQENEKLFF. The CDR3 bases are TGTGCCAGCAGCCAAGAGGCACAGGAAAATGAAAAACTGTTTTTT.

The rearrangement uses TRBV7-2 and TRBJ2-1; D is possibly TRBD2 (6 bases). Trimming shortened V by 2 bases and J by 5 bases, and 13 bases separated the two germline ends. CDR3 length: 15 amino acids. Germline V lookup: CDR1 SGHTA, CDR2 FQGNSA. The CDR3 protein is CASSLSGGTDNEQFF. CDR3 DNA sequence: TGTGCCAGCAGCTTATCCGGCGGGACCGACAATGAGCAGTTCTTC.

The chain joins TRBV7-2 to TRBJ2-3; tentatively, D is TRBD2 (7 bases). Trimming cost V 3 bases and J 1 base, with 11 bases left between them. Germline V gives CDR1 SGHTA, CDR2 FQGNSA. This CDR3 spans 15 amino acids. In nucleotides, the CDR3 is TGTGCCAGCAGCTTGCGGGGGCTGGGCACAGATACGCAGTATTTT. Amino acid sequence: CASSLRGLGTDTQYF.

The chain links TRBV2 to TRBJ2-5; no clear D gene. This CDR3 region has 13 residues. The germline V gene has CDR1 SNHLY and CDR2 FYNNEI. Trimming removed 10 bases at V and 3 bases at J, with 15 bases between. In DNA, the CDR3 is TGTGCCACCCTTATGGATATTAAAGAGACCCAGTACTTC. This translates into CATLMDIKETQYF.

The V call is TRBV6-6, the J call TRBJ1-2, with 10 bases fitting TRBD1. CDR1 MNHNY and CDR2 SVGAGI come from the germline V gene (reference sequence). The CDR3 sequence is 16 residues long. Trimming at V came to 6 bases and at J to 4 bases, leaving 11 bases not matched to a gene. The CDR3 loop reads CASRPLGGQGLYGYTF. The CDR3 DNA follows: TGTGCCAGCAGACCCCTGGGGGGACAGGGGCTCTATGGCTACACCTTC.

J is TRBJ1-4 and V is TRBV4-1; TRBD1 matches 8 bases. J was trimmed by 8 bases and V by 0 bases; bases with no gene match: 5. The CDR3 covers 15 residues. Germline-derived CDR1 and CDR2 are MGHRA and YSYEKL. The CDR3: CASSQETGVGEKLFF. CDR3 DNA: TGCGCCAGCAGCCAAGAGACAGGGGTAGGGGAAAAACTGTTTTTT.

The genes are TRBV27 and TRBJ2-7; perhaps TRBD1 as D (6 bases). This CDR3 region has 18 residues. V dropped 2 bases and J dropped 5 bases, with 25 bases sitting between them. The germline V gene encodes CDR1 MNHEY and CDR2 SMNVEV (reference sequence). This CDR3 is CASSLVGGRFVGAHEQYF. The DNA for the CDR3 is TGTGCCAGCAGTTTAGTAGGGGGACGATTCGTGGGGGCCCACGAGCAGTACTTC.

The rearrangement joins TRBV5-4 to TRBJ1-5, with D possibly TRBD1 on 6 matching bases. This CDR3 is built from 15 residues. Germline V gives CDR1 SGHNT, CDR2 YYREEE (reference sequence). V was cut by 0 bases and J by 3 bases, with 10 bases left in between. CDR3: CASSLGGRINQPQHF. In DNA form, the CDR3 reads TGTGCCAGCAGCTTGGGGGGGCGAATCAATCAGCCCCAGCATTTT.

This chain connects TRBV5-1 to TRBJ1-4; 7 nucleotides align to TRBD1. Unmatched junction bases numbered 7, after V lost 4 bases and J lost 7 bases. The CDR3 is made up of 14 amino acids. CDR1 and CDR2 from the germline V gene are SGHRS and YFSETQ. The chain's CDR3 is CASSPGTVLEKLFF. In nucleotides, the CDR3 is TGCGCCAGCAGCCCGGGGACAGTACTTGAAAAACTGTTTTTT. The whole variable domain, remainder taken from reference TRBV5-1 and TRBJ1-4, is KAGVTQTPRYLIKTRGQQVTLSCSPISGHRSVSWYQQTPGQGLQFLFEYFSETQRNKGNFPGRFSGRQFSNSRSEMNVSTLELGDSALYLCASSPGTVLEKLFFGSGTQLSVL.

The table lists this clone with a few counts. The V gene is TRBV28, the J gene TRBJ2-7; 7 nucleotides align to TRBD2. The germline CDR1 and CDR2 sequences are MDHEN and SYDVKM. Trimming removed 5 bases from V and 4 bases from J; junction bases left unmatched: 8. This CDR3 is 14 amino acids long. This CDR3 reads CASSTQAGLYEQYF. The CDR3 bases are TGTGCCAGCAGTACCCAAGCGGGGTTATACGAGCAGTACTTC.

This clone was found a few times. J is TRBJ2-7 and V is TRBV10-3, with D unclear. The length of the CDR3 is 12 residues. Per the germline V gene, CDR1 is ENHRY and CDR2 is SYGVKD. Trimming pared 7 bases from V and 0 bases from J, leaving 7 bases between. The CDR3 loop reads CAIKGSSYEQYF. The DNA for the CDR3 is TGTGCCATCAAAGGCAGCTCCTACGAGCAGTACTTC.

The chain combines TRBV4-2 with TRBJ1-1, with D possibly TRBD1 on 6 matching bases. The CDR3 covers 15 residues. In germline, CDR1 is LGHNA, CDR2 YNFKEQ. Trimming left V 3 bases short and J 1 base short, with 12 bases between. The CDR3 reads CASSQIDRKNTEAFF. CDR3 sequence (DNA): TGTGCCAGCAGCCAGATAGACAGGAAGAACACTGAAGCTTTCTTT.

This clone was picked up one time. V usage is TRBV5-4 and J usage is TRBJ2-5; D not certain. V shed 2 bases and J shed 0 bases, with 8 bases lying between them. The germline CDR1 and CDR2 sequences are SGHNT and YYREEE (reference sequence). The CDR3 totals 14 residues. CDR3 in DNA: TGTGCCAGCAGCTTTGTCCAGAACCAAGAGACCCAGTACTTC. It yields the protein CASSFVQNQETQYF.

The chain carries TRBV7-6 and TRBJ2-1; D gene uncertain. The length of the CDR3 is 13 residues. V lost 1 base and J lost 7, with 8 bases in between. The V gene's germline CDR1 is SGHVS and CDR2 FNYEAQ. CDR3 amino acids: CASSLGPLNEQFF. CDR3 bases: TGTGCCAGCAGCTTAGGGCCTCTTAATGAGCAGTTCTTC.

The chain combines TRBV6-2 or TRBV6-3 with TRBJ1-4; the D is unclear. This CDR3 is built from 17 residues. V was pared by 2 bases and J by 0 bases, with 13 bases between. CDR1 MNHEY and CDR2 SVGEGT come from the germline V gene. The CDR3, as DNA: TGTGCCAGCAGTTACGAGTTCGGCGGAGCAACTAATGAAAAACTGTTTTTT. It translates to CASSYEFGGATNEKLFF.

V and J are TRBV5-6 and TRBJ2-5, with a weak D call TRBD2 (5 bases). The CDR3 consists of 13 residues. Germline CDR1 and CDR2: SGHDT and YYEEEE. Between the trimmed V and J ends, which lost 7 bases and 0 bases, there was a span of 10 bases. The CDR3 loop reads CASGRTYQETQYF. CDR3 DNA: TGTGCCAGCGGAAGGACTTACCAAGAGACCCAGTACTTC.